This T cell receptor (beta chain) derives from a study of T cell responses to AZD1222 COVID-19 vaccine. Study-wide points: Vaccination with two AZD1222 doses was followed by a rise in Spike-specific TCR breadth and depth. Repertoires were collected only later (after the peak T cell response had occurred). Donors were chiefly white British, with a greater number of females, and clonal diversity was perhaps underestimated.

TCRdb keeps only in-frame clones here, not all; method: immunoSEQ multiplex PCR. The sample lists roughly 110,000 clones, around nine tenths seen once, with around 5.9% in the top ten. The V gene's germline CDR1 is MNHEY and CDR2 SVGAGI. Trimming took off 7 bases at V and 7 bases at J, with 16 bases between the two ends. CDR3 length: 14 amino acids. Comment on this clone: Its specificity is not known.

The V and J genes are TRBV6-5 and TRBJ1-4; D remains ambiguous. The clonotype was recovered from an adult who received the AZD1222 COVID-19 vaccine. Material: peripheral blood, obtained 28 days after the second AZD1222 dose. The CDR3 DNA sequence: TGTGCCAGCACCTTTGACGGTCAGGTTGAAAAACTGTTTTTT. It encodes CASTFDGQVEKLFF.